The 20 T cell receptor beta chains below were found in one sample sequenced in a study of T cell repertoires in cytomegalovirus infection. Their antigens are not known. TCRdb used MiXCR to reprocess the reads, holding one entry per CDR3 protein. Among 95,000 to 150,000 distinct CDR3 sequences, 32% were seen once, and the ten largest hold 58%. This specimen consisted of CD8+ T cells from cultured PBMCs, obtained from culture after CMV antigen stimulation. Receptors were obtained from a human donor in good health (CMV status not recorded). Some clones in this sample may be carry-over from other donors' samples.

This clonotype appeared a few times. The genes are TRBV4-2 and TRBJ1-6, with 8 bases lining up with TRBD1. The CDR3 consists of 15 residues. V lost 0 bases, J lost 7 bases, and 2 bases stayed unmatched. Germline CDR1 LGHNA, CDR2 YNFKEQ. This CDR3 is CASSQEDRENSPLHF. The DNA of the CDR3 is TGTGCCAGCAGCCAAGAGGACAGGGAGAATTCACCCCTCCACTTT.

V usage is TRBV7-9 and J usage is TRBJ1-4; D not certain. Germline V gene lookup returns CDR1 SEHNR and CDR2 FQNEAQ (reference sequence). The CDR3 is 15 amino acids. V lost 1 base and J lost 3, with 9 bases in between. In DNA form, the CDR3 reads TGTGCCAGCAGCTTAGGAACCGCGGCTAATGAAAAACTGTTTTTT. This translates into CASSLGTAANEKLFF.

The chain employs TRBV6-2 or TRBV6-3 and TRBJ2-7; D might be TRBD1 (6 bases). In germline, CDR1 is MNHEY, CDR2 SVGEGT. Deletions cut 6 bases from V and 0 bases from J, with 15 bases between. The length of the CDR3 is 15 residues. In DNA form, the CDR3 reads TGTGCCAGCAGCCGACAGGCCGCCAGCTCCTACGAGCAGTACTTC. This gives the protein CASSRQAASSYEQYF.

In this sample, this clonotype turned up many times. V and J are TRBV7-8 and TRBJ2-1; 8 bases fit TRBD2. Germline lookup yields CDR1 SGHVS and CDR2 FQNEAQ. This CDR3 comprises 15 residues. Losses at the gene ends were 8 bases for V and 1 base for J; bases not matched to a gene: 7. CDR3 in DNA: TGTGCCAGCGGGCGGAGCGGGGGTTCCTACAATGAGCAGTTCTTC. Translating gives CASGRSGGSYNEQFF.

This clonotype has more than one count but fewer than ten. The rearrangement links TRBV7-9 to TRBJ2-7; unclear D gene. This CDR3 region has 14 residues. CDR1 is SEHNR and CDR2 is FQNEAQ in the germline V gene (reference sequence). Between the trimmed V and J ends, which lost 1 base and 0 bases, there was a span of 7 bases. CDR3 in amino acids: CASSLVVSSYEQYF. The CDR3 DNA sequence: TGTGCCAGCAGCTTAGTGGTCTCCTCCTACGAGCAGTACTTC. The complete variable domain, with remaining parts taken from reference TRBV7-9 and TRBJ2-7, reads DTGVSQNPRHKITKRGQNVTFRCDPISEHNRLYWYRQTLGQGPEFLTYFQNEAQLEKSRLLSDRFSAERPKGSFSTLEIQRTEQGDSAMYLCASSLVVSSYEQYFGPGTRLTVT.

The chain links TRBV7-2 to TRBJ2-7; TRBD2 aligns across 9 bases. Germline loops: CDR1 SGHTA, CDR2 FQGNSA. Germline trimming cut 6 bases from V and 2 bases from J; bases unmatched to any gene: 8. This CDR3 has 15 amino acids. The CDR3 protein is CASRESGGGAYEQYF. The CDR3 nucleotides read TGTGCCAGCAGGGAATCGGGCGGGGGGGCCTACGAGCAGTACTTC.

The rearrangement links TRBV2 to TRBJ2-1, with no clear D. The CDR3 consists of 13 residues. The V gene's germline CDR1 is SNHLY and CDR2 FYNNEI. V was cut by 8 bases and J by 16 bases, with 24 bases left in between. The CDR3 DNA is TGTGCCAGCTATGCCGGGCTGTCTACGACAAAATTCTTC. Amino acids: CASYAGLSTTKFF.

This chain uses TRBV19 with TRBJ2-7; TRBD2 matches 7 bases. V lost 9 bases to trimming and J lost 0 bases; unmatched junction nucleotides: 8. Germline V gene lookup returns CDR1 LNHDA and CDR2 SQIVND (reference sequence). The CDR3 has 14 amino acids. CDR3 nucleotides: TGTGCCAGCAGGACTAGTGCGGGCTCCTACGAGCAGTACTTC. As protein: CASRTSAGSYEQYF.

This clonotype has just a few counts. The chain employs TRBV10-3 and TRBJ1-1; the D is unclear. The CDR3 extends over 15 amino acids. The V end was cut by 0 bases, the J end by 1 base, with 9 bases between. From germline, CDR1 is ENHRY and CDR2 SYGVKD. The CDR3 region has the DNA TGTGCCATCAGTGAGTCCGGTAATCAGAACACTGAAGCTTTCTTT. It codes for CAISESGNQNTEAFF.

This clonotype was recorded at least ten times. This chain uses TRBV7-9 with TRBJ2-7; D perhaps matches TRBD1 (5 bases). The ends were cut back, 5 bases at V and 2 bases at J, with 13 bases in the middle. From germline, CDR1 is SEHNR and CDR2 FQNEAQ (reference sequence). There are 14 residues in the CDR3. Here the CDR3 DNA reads TGTGCCAGCAGCCATCAACAGGCACCCTACGAGCAGTACTTC. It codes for CASSHQQAPYEQYF.

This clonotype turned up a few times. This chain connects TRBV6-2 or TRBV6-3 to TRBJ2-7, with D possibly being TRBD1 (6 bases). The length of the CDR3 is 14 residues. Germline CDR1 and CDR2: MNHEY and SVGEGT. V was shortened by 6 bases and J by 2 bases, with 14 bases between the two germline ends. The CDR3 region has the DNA TGTGCCAGCAGGACGACAGGTGAAACCTACGAGCAGTACTTC. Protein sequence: CASRTTGETYEQYF.

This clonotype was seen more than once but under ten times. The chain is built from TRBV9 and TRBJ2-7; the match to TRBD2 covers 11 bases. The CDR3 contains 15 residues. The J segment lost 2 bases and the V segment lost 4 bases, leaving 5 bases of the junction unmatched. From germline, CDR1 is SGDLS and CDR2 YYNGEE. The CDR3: CASSPTSGGPYEQYF. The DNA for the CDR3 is TGTGCCAGCAGCCCTACTAGCGGGGGACCCTACGAGCAGTACTTC.

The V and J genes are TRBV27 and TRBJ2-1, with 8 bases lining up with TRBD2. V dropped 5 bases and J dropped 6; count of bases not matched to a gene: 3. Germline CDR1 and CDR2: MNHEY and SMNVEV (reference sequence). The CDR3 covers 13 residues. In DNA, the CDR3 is TGTGCCAGCAGTCCGGGGGGGGCCAATGAGCAGTTCTTC. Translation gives CASSPGGANEQFF.

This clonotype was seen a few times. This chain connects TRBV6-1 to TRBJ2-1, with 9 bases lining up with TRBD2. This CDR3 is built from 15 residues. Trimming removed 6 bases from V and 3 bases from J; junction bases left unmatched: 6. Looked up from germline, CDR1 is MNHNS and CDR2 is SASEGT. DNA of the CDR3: TGTGCCAGCAGCGCCTTTAGCGGGGGCTACAATGAGCAGTTCTTC. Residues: CASSAFSGGYNEQFF.

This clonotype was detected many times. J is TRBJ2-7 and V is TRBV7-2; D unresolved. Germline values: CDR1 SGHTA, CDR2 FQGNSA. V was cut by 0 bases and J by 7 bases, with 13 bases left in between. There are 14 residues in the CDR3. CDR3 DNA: TGTGCCAGCAGCTTAGCTTGGGTACGAGCAGAGCAGTACTTC. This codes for CASSLAWVRAEQYF.

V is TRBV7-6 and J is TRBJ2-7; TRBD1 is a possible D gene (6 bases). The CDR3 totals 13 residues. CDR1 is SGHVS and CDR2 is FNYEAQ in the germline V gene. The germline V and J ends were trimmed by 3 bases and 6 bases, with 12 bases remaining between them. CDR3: CASSLDSNGEQYF. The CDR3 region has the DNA TGTGCCAGCAGCTTGGACAGTAATGGCGAGCAGTACTTC.

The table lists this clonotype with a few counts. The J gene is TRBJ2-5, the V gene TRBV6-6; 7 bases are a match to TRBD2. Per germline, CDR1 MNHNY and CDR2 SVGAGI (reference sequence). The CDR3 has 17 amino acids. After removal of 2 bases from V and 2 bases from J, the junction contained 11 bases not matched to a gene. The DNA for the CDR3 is TGTGCCAGCAGTTACGGGGACTACCTTATTAAACAAGAGACCCAGTACTTC. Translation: CASSYGDYLIKQETQYF.

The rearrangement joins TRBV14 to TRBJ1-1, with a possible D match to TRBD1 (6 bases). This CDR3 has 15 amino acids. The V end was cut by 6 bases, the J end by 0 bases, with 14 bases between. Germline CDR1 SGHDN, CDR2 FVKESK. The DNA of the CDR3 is TGTGCCAGCAGAGAACAGGGAGCACTGAACACTGAAGCTTTCTTT. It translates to CASREQGALNTEAFF. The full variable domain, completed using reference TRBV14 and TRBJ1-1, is EAGVTQFPSHSVIEKGQTVTLRCDPISGHDNLYWYRRVMGKEIKFLLHFVKESKQDESGMPNNRFLAERTGGTYSTLKVQPAELEDSGVYFCASREQGALNTEAFFGQGTRLTVV.

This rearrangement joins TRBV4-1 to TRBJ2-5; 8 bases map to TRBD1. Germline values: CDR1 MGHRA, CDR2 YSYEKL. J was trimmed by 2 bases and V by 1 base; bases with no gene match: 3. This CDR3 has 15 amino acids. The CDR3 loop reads CASSQGQGYQETQYF. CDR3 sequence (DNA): TGCGCCAGCAGCCAAGGACAGGGGTATCAAGAGACCCAGTACTTC.

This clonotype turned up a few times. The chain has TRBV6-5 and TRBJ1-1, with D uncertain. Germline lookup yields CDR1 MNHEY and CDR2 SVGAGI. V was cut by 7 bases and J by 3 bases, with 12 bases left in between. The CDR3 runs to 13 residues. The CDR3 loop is CASKREEDTEAFF. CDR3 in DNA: TGTGCCAGCAAGAGGGAAGAGGACACTGAAGCTTTCTTT.